The clone carrying this T cell receptor (beta chain) was seen many times. The data stem from a study of molecular identifiers for immune sequencing clone quantification. The CDR3 has 12 amino acids. The V and J ends lost 7 bases and 7 bases respectively, with 14 bases between them. Germline V CDR1 and CDR2: MNHNS, SASEGT. MiXCR was run by TCRdb on the PCR reads, yielding one entry per CDR3 protein. The data hold some 320,000 distinct CDR3 sequences, with over 20% observed a single time. The sequenced material came from naive CD8+ T cells from blood, with Jurkat cell RNA spiked in. As for subset: FACS-sorted CD8+CD4-CCR7+CD45RA+ naive T cells. The receptor was isolated from a human donor in good health. Some libraries in this study had Jurkat cell RNA spiked in. V usage is TRBV6-1 and J usage is TRBJ2-7; D is uncertain. CDR3 nucleotides: TGTGCCAGCACCACAGCCGTTTGGGAGCAGTACTTC. It codes for CASTTAVWEQYF.